Shown below are 22 T cell receptor beta chains from a single sample sequenced in a study of PD-1 blockade in classical Hodgkin lymphoma. Time point here: cycle 4 day 1 (C4D1), after more than 5 weeks of nivolumab. Brentuximab vedotin exposure varied among the patients, all of whom had relapsed after autologous stem cell transplantation. Profiling relied on immunoSEQ multiplex PCR, and the TCRdb table lists in-frame clones only, not all of them. In the table there are around 93,000 clones, roughly 78% of which are singletons. Specimen: peripheral blood mononuclear cells (PBMCs), collected before the fourth cycle of nivolumab. The receptors come from a human donor with classical Hodgkin lymphoma.

The chain has TRBV5-4 and TRBJ2-7; D is perhaps TRBD1 (6 bases). Germline loops: CDR1 SGHNT, CDR2 YYREEE (reference sequence). V gave up 4 bases and J gave up 2 bases, with 13 bases separating them. CDR3 length: 14 amino acids. CDR3 nucleotides: TGTGCCAGCAGCCCTCACGGGACAACCTACGAGCAGTACTTC. It encodes CASSPHGTTYEQYF.

This clone occurred once. V usage is TRBV5-1 and J usage is TRBJ2-3; 7 bases line up with TRBD1. J was trimmed by 0 bases and V by 6 bases; bases with no gene match: 4. Germline V gene data show CDR1 as SGHRS and CDR2 as YFSETQ. CDR3 length: 14 residues. The CDR3 spells CASKGDSSTDTQYF. In DNA form, the CDR3 reads TGCGCCAGCAAAGGGGACAGTAGCACAGATACGCAGTATTTT.

This chain links TRBV27 with TRBJ2-1, with 7 bases identical to TRBD2. Germline CDR1 is MNHEY and CDR2 is SMNVEV (reference sequence). The length of the CDR3 is 17 residues. The V segment lost 5 bases and the J segment 0 bases; nucleotides outside the gene matches: 10. As DNA, the CDR3 is TGTGCCAGCAGTCCCCGGGTAGCGGGTAGCTCCTACAATGAGCAGTTCTTC. It specifies CASSPRVAGSSYNEQFF.

The gene calls are TRBV19 and TRBJ2-2, with D unresolved. V gave up 7 bases and J gave up 5 bases, with 23 bases separating them. CDR3 length: 17 amino acids. Germline V CDR1 and CDR2: LNHDA, SQIVND (reference sequence). The chain's CDR3 is CASNRIPQAGRTGELFF. For the CDR3, the DNA is TGTGCCAGTAATAGGATTCCTCAGGCAGGAAGGACCGGGGAGCTGTTTTTT.

The V gene is TRBV18, the J gene TRBJ2-1, with TRBD1 matching over 8 bases. CDR1 and CDR2 from the germline V gene are KGHSH and LQKENI. The CDR3 totals 16 residues. Germline trimming cut 0 bases from V and 5 bases from J; bases unmatched to any gene: 6. In nucleotides, the CDR3 is TGTGCCAGCTCACCACCAAACAGGGGGACCCACAATGAGCAGTTCTTC. Translation: CASSPPNRGTHNEQFF. Supplemented by reference TRBV18 and TRBJ2-1, the full variable domain reads NAGVMQNPRHLVRRRGQEARLRCSPMKGHSHVYWYRQLPEEGLKFMVYLQKENIIDESGMPKERFSAEFPKEGPSILRIQQVVRGDSAAYFCASSPPNRGTHNEQFFGPGTRLTVL.

J is TRBJ2-7 and V is TRBV27, with 8 bases identical to TRBD1. Germline CDR1 MNHEY, CDR2 SMNVEV (reference sequence). V was clipped by 7 bases and J by 2 bases; unmatched bases: 7. The CDR3 has 14 amino acids. The DNA for the CDR3 is TGTGCCAGCACTCGCACAGGGGGTGCCTACGAGCAGTACTTC. This codes for CASTRTGGAYEQYF.

J is TRBJ1-4 and V is TRBV4-2; TRBD1 might be the D (5 bases). Trimming stripped 0 bases from V and 7 bases from J, with 15 bases between. The CDR3 runs 16 residues. Germline CDR1 and CDR2: LGHNA and YNFKEQ. This CDR3 reads CASSQDNPPGAEKLFF. The CDR3 nucleotides are TGTGCCAGCAGCCAAGATAACCCCCCCGGGGCTGAAAAACTGTTTTTT.

This rearrangement joins TRBV2 to TRBJ2-1; D not certain. Germline V gene data show CDR1 as SNHLY and CDR2 as FYNNEI. This CDR3 comprises 12 residues. Trimming took off 6 bases at V and 6 bases at J, with 9 bases between the two ends. CDR3 loop: CASRGFGNEQFF. Here the CDR3 DNA reads TGTGCCAGCAGGGGGTTCGGCAATGAGCAGTTCTTC.

The gene calls are TRBV2 and TRBJ1-1; D is perhaps TRBD1 (6 bases). The V and J ends lost 9 bases and 2 bases respectively, with 10 bases between them. Per germline, CDR1 SNHLY and CDR2 FYNNEI. The CDR3 consists of 12 residues. In DNA, the CDR3 is TGTGCCAGTATCAGGGGAAACACTGAAGCTTTCTTT. Translated, it gives CASIRGNTEAFF.

The rearrangement joins TRBV7-2 to TRBJ2-5, with 11 bases matching TRBD2. The CDR3 contains 16 residues. The V gene's germline CDR1 is SGHTA and CDR2 FQGNSA. V trimming: 3 bases; J trimming: 4 bases; junction bases outside the gene matches: 7. CDR3 residues: CASSLVAGGPGETQYF. The CDR3 nucleotides are TGTGCCAGCAGCTTGGTAGCGGGGGGGCCGGGAGAGACCCAGTACTTC.

The chain carries TRBV7-2 and TRBJ1-1, with D hard to call. CDR1 is SGHTA, CDR2 FQGNSA, per germline. CDR3 length: 14 amino acids. V was clipped by 1 base and J by 4 bases, with 10 bases between them. DNA for the CDR3: TGTGCCAGCAGCTTAGAATGGGCGGGCACTGAAGCTTTCTTT. Encoded protein: CASSLEWAGTEAFF. The entire variable domain, with the rest obtained from reference TRBV7-2 and TRBJ1-1, is as follows: GAGVSQSPSNKVTEKGKDVELRCDPISGHTALYWYRQSLGQGLEFLIYFQGNSAPDKSGLPSDRFSAERTGGSVSTLTIQRTQQEDSAVYLCASSLEWAGTEAFFGQGTRLTVV.

The rearrangement joins TRBV16 to TRBJ2-6; D remains ambiguous. Germline CDR1 and CDR2: KGHSY and FQNENV. V was clipped by 4 bases and J by 0 bases, with 7 bases between them. The CDR3 is 15 amino acids. This CDR3 reads CASSLKGSGANVLTF. CDR3 bases: TGTGCCAGCAGCCTAAAGGGCTCTGGGGCCAACGTCCTGACTTTC. Together with reference TRBV16 and TRBJ2-6, the CDR3 gives the full variable domain: GEEVAQTPKHLVRGEGQKAKLYCAPIKGHSYVFWYQQVLKNEFKFLISFQNENVFDETGMPKERFSAKCLPNSPCSLEIQATKLEDSAVYFCASSLKGSGANVLTFGAGSRLTVL.

This clone occurred once. The rearrangement links TRBV4-3 to TRBJ1-4; D may be TRBD1 (5 bases). The CDR3 consists of 13 residues. With 3 bases removed from V and 6 bases from J, the gap between germline ends came to 8 bases. Germline assignment: CDR1 LGHNA and CDR2 YSLEER. The CDR3 nucleotides read TGCGCCAGCAGCCAGGGACTGTATGAAAAACTGTTTTTT. Residues: CASSQGLYEKLFF.

The V and J genes are TRBV6-1 and TRBJ1-1, with 7 bases that match TRBD1. The CDR3 consists of 13 residues. The germline gives CDR1 MNHNS, CDR2 SASEGT. The junction had 9 bases not matched to a gene; V was cut back by 10 bases and J by 4 bases. The CDR3 DNA reads as TGTGCCACCTATACAGGGGCGGGCACTGAAGCTTTCTTT. Translated, it gives CATYTGAGTEAFF.

The V call is TRBV10-2, the J call TRBJ2-1; TRBD2 might be the D (6 bases). Looked up from germline, CDR1 is WSHSY and CDR2 is SAAADI. The ends were cut back, 7 bases at V and 9 bases at J, with 10 bases in the middle. The CDR3 spans 11 residues. CDR3 bases: TGCGCCAGCACTAGCGTCAGTGAGCAGTTCTTC. Its protein is CASTSVSEQFF.

The chain joins TRBV5-4 to TRBJ2-3; D perhaps matches TRBD2 (5 bases). The CDR3 has 19 amino acids. Germline V gene sequence: CDR1 SGHNT, CDR2 YYREEE (reference sequence). V was shortened by 2 bases and J by 0 bases, with 22 bases between the two germline ends. This CDR3 reads CASSLLSAGGGFSTDTQYF. The DNA of the CDR3 is TGTGCCAGCAGCTTATTAAGCGCAGGAGGAGGTTTCAGCACAGATACGCAGTATTTT.

This chain connects TRBV7-2 to TRBJ2-3; TRBD2 matches at 12 bases. This CDR3 region has 16 residues. V gave up 5 bases and J gave up 4 bases; unmatched junction bases: 7. CDR1 and CDR2 from the germline V gene are SGHTA and FQGNSA. This chain's CDR3 is CASSPRASGRADTQYF. Written as DNA, the CDR3 is TGTGCCAGCAGCCCCCGGGCTAGCGGGAGGGCAGATACGCAGTATTTT.

J is TRBJ1-1 and V is TRBV7-9, with no clear D. The germline V gene has CDR1 SEHNR and CDR2 FQNEAQ (reference sequence). The CDR3 loop spans 15 amino acids. V lost 3 bases to trimming and J lost 3 bases, with 14 bases between them. Written as DNA, the CDR3 is TGTGCCAGCAGCTTCGGGAGCCCGGTGGACACTGAAGCTTTCTTT. It translates to CASSFGSPVDTEAFF.

The CDR3 DNA follows: TGTGCCAGCAGCTTACCGGGACAGGGAACCTACAATGAGCAGTTCTTC. Encoded protein: CASSLPGQGTYNEQFF. This chain joins TRBV5-4 and TRBJ2-1, with TRBD1 matching over 9 bases. CDR3 length: 16 residues. J gave up 2 bases and V 2 bases, and 5 bases lay outside the gene matches. Germline CDR1 SGHNT, CDR2 YYREEE (reference sequence).

The J gene is TRBJ2-5, the V gene TRBV9; D gene unclear. The CDR3 contains 15 residues. CDR1 is SGDLS and CDR2 is YYNGEE in the germline V gene. V lost 0 bases to trimming and J lost 0 bases, with 9 bases between them. The CDR3 region has the DNA TGTGCCAGCAGCGTAGGTTACGGGTACCAAGAGACCCAGTACTTC. Encoded protein: CASSVGYGYQETQYF.

The chain recombines TRBV7-8 with TRBJ2-1; TRBD2 is a possible D gene (7 bases). The V end lost 4 bases, the J end lost 10 bases, and 26 bases lay between the germline ends. Per germline, CDR1 SGHVS and CDR2 FQNEAQ. The CDR3 spans 17 residues. CDR3: CASSSRLPGAGAGEQFF. CDR3 DNA sequence: TGTGCCAGCAGCTCGAGATTACCAGGGGCAGGAGCGGGGGAGCAGTTCTTC.

The gene calls are TRBV6-5 and TRBJ1-5; 11 bases line up with TRBD1. The V and J ends lost 2 bases and 6 bases, in that order; junction bases with no gene match: 6. Looked up from germline, CDR1 is MNHEY and CDR2 is SVGAGI. CDR3 size: 16 residues. The CDR3 DNA reads TGTGCCAGCAGTTACGTTGGACAGGGGGCCAGTCAGCCCCAGCATTTT. This encodes CASSYVGQGASQPQHF.